This T cell receptor beta chain is drawn from a study of blood T cell repertoires in COVID-19. Here immunoSEQ multiplex PCR was the method, and the copy in TCRdb shows in-frame clones only, minus some. The sample consists of 300,000 to 350,000 clones, 80% to 90% of them appearing once. The sequenced material came from PBMCs or T cells enriched from blood (not recorded which). This clonotype was sampled from a man aged 30 to 45 who had recovered from COVID-19.

This CDR3 reads CASSEFQGSIYGYTF. The DNA for the CDR3 is TGCGCCAGCAGTGAATTTCAGGGGAGTATCTATGGCTACACCTTC. The rearrangement joins TRBV10-2 to TRBJ1-2, with TRBD1 as a possible D gene (6 bases). V gave up 3 bases and J gave up 4 bases, with 15 bases separating them. Germline CDR1 reads WSHSY; CDR2 reads SAAADI. The CDR3 runs to 15 residues.